This TCR beta chain was sequenced in a study of blood T cells in healthy people across ages. Whenever a sample was processed, at least 6 million PBMCs were isolated. This CDR3 spans 15 amino acids. Germline lookup yields CDR1 LGHNA and CDR2 YNFKEQ. With 5 bases clipped from V and 2 bases from J, the junction kept 7 bases outside the gene matches. For the second PCR, which ran for roughly 6 to 12 cycles, a sample-barcoded 5' primer and a J-beta primer mix were used. MiXCR was run by TCRdb on the 5' RACE reads, yielding one entry per CDR3 protein. In the table there are fewer than 1.5 million distinct CDR3 sequences, approximately 38% of which are singletons. To note about this clonotype: Its antigen remains unknown.

Study results and limitations: Per million T cells, TCR beta diversity dropped about linearly as age rose. Among long-lived donors, naive CD4+ cells were more numerous and diversity higher than in aged donors.

This receptor was taken from a woman aged 18-35 years in good health. Sequenced material: blood. The rearrangement joins TRBV4-2 to TRBJ2-7, with 9 nucleotides matching TRBD2. The CDR3 DNA follows: TGTGCCAGCAGCTGGAGCGGGGGGTCCACCTACGAGCAGTACTTC. It codes for CASSWSGGSTYEQYF.